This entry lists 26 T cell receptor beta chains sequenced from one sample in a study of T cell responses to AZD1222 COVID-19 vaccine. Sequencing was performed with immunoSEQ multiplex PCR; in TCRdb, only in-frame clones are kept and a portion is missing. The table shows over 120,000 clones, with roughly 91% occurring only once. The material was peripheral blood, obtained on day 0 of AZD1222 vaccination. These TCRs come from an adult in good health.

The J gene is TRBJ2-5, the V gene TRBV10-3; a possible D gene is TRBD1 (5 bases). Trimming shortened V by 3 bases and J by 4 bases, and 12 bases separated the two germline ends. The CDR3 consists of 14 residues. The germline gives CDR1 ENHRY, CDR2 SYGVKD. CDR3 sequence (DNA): TGTGCCATCAGTGAATTTGGCAGGGTAGAGACCCAGTACTTC. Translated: CAISEFGRVETQYF.

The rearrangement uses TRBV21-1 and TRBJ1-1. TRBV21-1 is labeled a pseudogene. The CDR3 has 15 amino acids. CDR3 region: CASSKCGRGEPGAFF. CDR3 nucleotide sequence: TGTGCCAGCAGCAAATGTGGGAGGGGGGAACCTGGGGCTTTCTTT.

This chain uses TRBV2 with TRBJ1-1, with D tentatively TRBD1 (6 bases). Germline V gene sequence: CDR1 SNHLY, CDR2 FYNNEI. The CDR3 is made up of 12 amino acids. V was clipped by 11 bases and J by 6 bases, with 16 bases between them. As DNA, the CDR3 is TGTGCCTCCGAGGGGGTGAGCTCTGAAGCTTTCTTT. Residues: CASEGVSSEAFF.

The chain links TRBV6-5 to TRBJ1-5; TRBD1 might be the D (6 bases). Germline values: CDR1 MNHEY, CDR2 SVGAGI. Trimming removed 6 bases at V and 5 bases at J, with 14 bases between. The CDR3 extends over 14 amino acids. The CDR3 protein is CASSPQGPHQPQHF. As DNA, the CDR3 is TGTGCCAGCAGCCCCCAGGGGCCGCATCAGCCCCAGCATTTT.

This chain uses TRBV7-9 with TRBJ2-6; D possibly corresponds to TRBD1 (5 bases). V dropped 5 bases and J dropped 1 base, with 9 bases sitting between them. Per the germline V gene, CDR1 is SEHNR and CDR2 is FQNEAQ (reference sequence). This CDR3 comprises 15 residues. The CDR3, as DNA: TGTGCCAGCAGCCCGGCAGGGTCTGGGGCCAACGTCCTGACTTTC. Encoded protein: CASSPAGSGANVLTF.

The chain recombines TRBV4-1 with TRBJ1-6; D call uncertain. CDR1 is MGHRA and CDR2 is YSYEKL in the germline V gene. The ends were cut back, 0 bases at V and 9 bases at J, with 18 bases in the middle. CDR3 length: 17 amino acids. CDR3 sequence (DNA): TGCGCCAGCAGCCAAGAAGGTCTTGGGATGATGGGTTCACCCCTCCACTTT. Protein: CASSQEGLGMMGSPLHF.

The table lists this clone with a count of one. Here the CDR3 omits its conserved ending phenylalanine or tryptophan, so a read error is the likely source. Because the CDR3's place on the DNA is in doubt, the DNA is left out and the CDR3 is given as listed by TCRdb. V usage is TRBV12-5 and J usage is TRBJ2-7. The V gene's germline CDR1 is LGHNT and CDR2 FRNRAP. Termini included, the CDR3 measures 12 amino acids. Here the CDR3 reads CASGLVRPHDEP.

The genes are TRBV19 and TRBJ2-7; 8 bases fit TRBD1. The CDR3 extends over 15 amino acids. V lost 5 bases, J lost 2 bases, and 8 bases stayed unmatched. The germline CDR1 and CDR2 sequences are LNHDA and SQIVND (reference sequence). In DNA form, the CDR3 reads TGTGCCAGTAGTCTGGGACAGGTCTTAACCTACGAGCAGTACTTC. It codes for CASSLGQVLTYEQYF.

For the CDR3, the DNA is TGCACCAGCAGCCACTACCGGGGCTCTAGTCAGCCCCAGCATTTT. Translation: CTSSHYRGSSQPQHF. The chain combines TRBV1 with TRBJ1-5. TRBV1 is termed a pseudogene. This CDR3 contains 15 residues.

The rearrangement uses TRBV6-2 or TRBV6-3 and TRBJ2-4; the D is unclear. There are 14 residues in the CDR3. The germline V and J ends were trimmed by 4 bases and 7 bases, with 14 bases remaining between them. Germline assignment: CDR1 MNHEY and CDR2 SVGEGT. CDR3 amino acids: CASSFRVHNNIQYF. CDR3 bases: TGTGCCAGCAGTTTTCGAGTGCACAACAACATTCAGTACTTC.

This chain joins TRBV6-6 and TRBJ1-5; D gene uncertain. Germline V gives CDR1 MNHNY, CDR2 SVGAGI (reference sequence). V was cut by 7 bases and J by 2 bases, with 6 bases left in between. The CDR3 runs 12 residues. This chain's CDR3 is CASTLGNQPQHF. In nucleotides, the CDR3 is TGTGCCAGCACCCTAGGCAATCAGCCCCAGCATTTT.

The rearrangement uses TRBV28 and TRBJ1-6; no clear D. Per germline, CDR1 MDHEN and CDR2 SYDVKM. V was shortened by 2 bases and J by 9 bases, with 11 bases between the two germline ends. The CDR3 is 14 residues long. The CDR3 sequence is CASSLTQLSSPLHF. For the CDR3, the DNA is TGTGCCAGCAGTTTAACCCAGTTGAGTTCACCCCTCCACTTT. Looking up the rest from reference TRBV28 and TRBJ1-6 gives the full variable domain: DVKVTQSSRYLVKRTGEKVFLECVQDMDHENMFWYRQDPGLGLRLIYFSYDVKMKEKGDIPEGYSVSREKKERFSLILESASTNQTSMYLCASSLTQLSSPLHFGNGTRLTVT.

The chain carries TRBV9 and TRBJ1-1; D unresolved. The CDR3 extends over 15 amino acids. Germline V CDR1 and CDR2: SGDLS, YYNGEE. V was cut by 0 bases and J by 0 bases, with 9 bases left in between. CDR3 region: CASSVGSGVNTEAFF. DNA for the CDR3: TGTGCCAGCAGCGTAGGAAGCGGTGTGAACACTGAAGCTTTCTTT.

Here the CDR3 DNA reads TGTGCCAGCCGCCCGGGGGTAATATACGAGCAGTACTTC. It specifies CASRPGVIYEQYF. V and J are TRBV21-1 and TRBJ2-7; the table's TRBD2 call for D was not verified on the DNA. TRBV21-1 is an annotated pseudogene. The CDR3 is made up of 13 amino acids.

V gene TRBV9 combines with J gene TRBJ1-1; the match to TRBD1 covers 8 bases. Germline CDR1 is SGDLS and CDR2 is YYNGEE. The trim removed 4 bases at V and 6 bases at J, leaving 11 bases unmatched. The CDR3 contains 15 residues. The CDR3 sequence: CASSPRDRRIAEAFF. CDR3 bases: TGTGCCAGCAGCCCACGGGACAGGAGGATCGCTGAAGCTTTCTTT.

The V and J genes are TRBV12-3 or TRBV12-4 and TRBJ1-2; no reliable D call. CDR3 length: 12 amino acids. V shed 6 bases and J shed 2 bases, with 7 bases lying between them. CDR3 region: CASSPFNYGYTF. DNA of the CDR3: TGTGCCAGCAGCCCTTTCAACTATGGCTACACCTTC.

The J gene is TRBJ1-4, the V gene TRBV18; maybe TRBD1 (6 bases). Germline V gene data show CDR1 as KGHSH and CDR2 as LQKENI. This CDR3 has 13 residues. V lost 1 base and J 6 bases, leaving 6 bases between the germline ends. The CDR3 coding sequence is TGTGCCAGCTCACCACGGACAGATGAAAAACTGTTTTTT. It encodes CASSPRTDEKLFF.

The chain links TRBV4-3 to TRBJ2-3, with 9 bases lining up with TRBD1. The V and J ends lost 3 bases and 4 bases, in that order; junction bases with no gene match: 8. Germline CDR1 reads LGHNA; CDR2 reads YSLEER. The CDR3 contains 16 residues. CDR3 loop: CASSHVTGGQADTQYF. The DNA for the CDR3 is TGCGCCAGCAGCCACGTCACAGGGGGCCAAGCAGATACGCAGTATTTT.

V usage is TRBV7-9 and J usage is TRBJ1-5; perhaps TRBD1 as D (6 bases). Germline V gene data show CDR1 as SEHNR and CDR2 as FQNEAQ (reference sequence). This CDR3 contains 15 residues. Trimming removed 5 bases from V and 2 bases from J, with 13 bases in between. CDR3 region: CASSGRQAGNQPQHF. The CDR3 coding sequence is TGTGCCAGCAGCGGTCGACAGGCAGGCAATCAGCCCCAGCATTTT.

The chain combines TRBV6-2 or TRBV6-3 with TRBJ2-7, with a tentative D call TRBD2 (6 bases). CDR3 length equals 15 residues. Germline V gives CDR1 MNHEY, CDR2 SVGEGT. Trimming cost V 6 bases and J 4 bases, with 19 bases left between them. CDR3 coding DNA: TGTGCCAGCAGCCCCCGGGTCGGGGACTCTTACGAGCAGTACTTC. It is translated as CASSPRVGDSYEQYF.

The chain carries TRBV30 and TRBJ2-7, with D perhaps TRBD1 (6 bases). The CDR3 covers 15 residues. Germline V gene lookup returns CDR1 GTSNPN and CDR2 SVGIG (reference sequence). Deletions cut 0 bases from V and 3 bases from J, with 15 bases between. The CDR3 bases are TGTGCCTGGAGTGTTCCAGGGGCCGGGCTCTACGAGCAGTACTTC. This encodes CAWSVPGAGLYEQYF.

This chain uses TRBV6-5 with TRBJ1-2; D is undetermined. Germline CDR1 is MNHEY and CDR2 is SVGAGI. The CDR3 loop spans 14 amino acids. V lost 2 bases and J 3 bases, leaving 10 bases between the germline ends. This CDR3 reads CASSYEAADYGYTF. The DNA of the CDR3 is TGTGCCAGCAGTTACGAGGCCGCGGACTATGGCTACACCTTC.

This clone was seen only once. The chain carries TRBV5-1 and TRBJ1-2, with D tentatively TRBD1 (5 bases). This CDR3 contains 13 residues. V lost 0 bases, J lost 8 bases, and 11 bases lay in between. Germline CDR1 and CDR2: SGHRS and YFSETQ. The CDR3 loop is CASSLDSGVGYTF. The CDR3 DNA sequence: TGCGCCAGCAGCTTGGATTCGGGGGTGGGCTACACCTTC.

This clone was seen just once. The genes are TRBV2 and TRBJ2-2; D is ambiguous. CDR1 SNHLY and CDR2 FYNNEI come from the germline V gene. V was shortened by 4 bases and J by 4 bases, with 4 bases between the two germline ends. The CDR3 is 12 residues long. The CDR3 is CASSVGTGELFF. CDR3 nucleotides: TGTGCCAGCAGTGTGGGCACCGGGGAGCTGTTTTTT.

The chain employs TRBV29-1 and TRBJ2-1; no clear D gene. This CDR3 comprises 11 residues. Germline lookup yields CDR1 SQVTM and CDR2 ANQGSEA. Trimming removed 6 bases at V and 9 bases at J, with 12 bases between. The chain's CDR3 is CSVLIRSEQFF. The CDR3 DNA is TGCAGCGTCCTCATAAGGAGTGAGCAGTTCTTC.

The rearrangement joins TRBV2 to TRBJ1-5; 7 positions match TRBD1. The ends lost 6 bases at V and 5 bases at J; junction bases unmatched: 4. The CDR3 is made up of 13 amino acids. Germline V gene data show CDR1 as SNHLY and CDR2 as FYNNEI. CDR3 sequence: CASRGDRDQPQHF. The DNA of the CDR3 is TGTGCCAGCAGGGGGGACAGAGATCAGCCCCAGCATTTT. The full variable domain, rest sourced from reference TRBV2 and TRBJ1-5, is EPEVTQTPSHQVTQMGQEVILRCVPISNHLYFYWYRQILGQKVEFLVSFYNNEISEKSEIFDDQFSVERPDGSNFTLKIRSTKLEDSAMYFCASRGDRDQPQHFGDGTRLSIL.